This entry describes one T cell receptor (beta chain). The data originate from a study of blood T cell repertoires in COVID-19. This CDR3 is 16 amino acids long. The germline V gene has CDR1 SGHDT and CDR2 YYEEEE. The V and J ends lost 0 bases and 2 bases respectively, with 13 bases between them. Measured with immunoSEQ multiplex PCR; TCRdb has only the in-frame clones, and not every one. In the table there are 250,000 to 300,000 clones, about 90% of which are singletons. The chain couples TRBV5-6 to TRBJ2-3, with D perhaps TRBD2 (5 bases). The specimen was peripheral blood. The sequence was collected from a woman aged 30 to 39 with COVID-19, enrolled during active disease. CDR3 sequence reads: CASSLVTTTLTDTQYF. The CDR3 DNA is TGTGCCAGCAGCTTGGTGACGACTACCCTCACAGATACGCAGTATTTT.